Listed below are T cell receptor beta chains from one sample, sequenced in a study of blood T cell dynamics during melanoma immunotherapy. Profiled with immunoSEQ multiplex PCR; TCRdb holds only in-frame clones, not every one. The profile covers 11,000 or so clones, with less than 85% appearing a single time and under 20% taken by the ten largest. This specimen was blood, taken from a patient treated with checkpoint blockade. The source of these receptors is a human donor with melanoma. CDR3s include the opening cysteine and the closing phenylalanine or tryptophan. The D gene is left open where the match is weak. Clone size is shown for a subset of rows, as once, few, many or a class of expanded clone.

15,TRBJ1-2,-,-,TRBV11-2,CASSLTGPPGYGYTF,TGTGCCAGCAGCTTGACCGGGCCCCCGGGGTATGGCTACACCTTC
16,TRBJ1-2,-,-,TRBV7-9,CASSPGPGMASYGYTF,TGTGCCAGCAGCCCCGGACCAGGGATGGCTTCCTATGGCTACACCTTC
16,TRBJ2-3,TRBD2,-,TRBV5-1,CASSQGLAGSTDTQYF,TGCGCCAGCAGCCAAGGACTAGCGGGGAGCACAGATACGCAGTATTTT
14,TRBJ1-4,-,-,TRBV28,CASSTYRGDEKLFF,TGTGCCAGCAGTACATACCGGGGCGATGAAAAACTGTTTTTT
15,TRBJ1-2,TRBD1,-,TRBV6-1,CASSEFRQGDSGYTF,TGTGCCAGCAGTGAATTTCGACAGGGGGACTCTGGCTACACCTTC
14,TRBJ2-1,-,-,TRBV7-6,CASSLRSSDNEQFF,TGTGCCAGCAGCTTGCGATCCTCAGACAATGAGCAGTTCTTC
18,TRBJ1-1,TRBD1,hyperexpanded,TRBV4-2,CASSQVDRGPLMNTEAFF,TGTGCCAGCAGCCAAGTGGACAGGGGGCCTCTCATGAACACTGAAGCTTTCTTT
17,TRBJ2-7,TRBD2,once,TRBV7-8,CASSKSGLAGPGGPQYF,TGTGCCAGCAGCAAGTCGGGACTAGCGGGCCCGGGGGGACCGCAGTACTTC
17,TRBJ2-3,TRBD2,-,TRBV30,CAWSVRRTSGSTDTQYF,TGTGCCTGGAGTGTACGCCGGACTAGCGGAAGCACAGATACGCAGTATTTT
15,TRBJ2-2,TRBD1,once,TRBV7-6,CASSRGQGATGELFF,TGTGCCAGCAGCCGGGGACAGGGGGCGACCGGGGAGCTGTTTTTT
14,TRBJ2-7,-,-,TRBV28,CASSPGLAAYEQYF,TGTGCCAGCAGTCCGGGACTGGCGGCCTACGAGCAGTACTTC
15,TRBJ2-7,-,once,TRBV4-3,CASSQDQARIYEQYF,TGCGCCAGCAGCCAAGATCAGGCCAGAATCTACGAGCAGTACTTC
17,TRBJ2-5,-,few,TRBV7-8,CASSGQRREGRRETQYF,TGTGCCAGCAGCGGTCAGAGGCGAGAGGGGAGAAGGGAGACCCAGTACTTC
15,TRBJ1-1,TRBD1,few,TRBV4-1,CASSQYGTGMTEAFF,TGCGCCAGCAGCCAATACGGGACAGGGATGACTGAAGCTTTCTTT
15,TRBJ2-3,TRBD1,-,TRBV10-3,CAISEVGQSTDTQYF,TGTGCCATCAGTGAGGTGGGACAGAGCACAGATACGCAGTATTTT
13,TRBJ1-6,-,-,TRBV18,CASSPNPNSPLHF,TGTGCCAGCTCACCAAACCCCAATTCACCCCTCCACTTT
14,TRBJ2-3,-,-,TRBV2,CASSGGQGTDTQYF,TGTGCCAGCAGTGGGGGGCAGGGGACAGATACGCAGTATTTT
15,TRBJ2-1,-,once,TRBV7-9,CASSLGRGEYNEQFF,TGTGCCAGCAGCTTGGGACGCGGGGAATACAATGAGCAGTTCTTC
20,TRBJ2-7,TRBD2,-,TRBV5-8,CASSHARPGLAAAASHEQYF,TGTGCCAGCAGCCACGCCCGGCCGGGACTAGCGGCGGCCGCCTCCCACGAGCAGTACTTC
13,TRBJ1-2,-,-,TRBV6-5,CASNRGRENGYTF,TGTGCCAGCAACCGAGGGAGAGAGAATGGCTACACCTTC
15,TRBJ2-5,-,-,TRBV6-5,CASRTYLGSQETQYF,TGTGCCAGCAGGACTTACCTCGGCAGCCAAGAGACCCAGTACTTC
14,TRBJ1-2,-,-,TRBV5-1,CASSLTAVNYGYTF,TGCGCCAGCAGCTTGACGGCGGTTAACTATGGCTACACCTTC
13,TRBJ1-2,TRBD1,-,TRBV19,CASAVGQAYGYTF,TGTGCCAGTGCTGTGGGACAGGCCTATGGCTACACCTTC
14,TRBJ1-2,-,once,TRBV30,CAWSPQGLGTGYTF,TGTGCCTGGAGCCCACAGGGCTTAGGTACTGGCTACACCTTC
16,TRBJ1-4,TRBD1,-,TRBV6-6,CASSYEGAVVNEKLFF,TGTGCCAGCAGTTACGAGGGGGCTGTCGTTAATGAAAAACTGTTTTTT
13,TRBJ1-6,-,few,TRBV27,CASSPTLSSPLHF,TGTGCCAGCAGTCCTACACTCTCTTCACCCCTCCACTTT
14,TRBJ2-1,-,-,TRBV7-9,CASSSAGSGNEQFF,TGTGCCAGCAGCTCAGCAGGGAGCGGCAATGAGCAGTTCTTC
15,TRBJ1-4,-,-,TRBV27,CASSSPGATNEKLFF,TGTGCCAGCAGTTCGCCGGGAGCAACTAATGAAAAACTGTTTTTT
16,TRBJ2-6,TRBD1,-,TRBV4-1,CASSQRDRDGANVLTF,TGCGCCAGCAGCCAGCGCGACAGGGATGGGGCCAACGTCCTGACTTTC
13,TRBJ1-3,-,-,TRBV10-3,CAISAGSGNTIYF,TGTGCCATCAGTGCGGGGAGCGGAAACACCATATATTTT
14,TRBJ1-6,-,-,TRBV18,CASSPGSYNSPLHF,TGTGCCAGCTCACCGGGAAGCTATAATTCACCCCTCCACTTT
19,TRBJ1-3,TRBD1,few,TRBV28,CASSSYRTGTNLSGNTIYF,TGTGCCAGCAGTTCCTACCGGACAGGGACGAATCTCTCTGGAAACACCATATATTTT
11,TRBJ1-1,-,-,TRBV29-1,CSALMGTEAFF,TGCAGCGCCCTGATGGGGACCGAAGCTTTCTTT
15,TRBJ1-1,TRBD1,-,TRBV7-2,CASSLVGTGATEAFF,TGTGCCAGCAGCTTAGTGGGGACAGGGGCCACTGAAGCTTTCTTT
14,TRBJ1-1,-,-,TRBV9,CASSVEVKDTEAFF,TGTGCCAGCAGCGTAGAGGTTAAGGACACTGAAGCTTTCTTT
14,TRBJ1-5,-,-,TRBV5-6,CASSLNGFGQPQHF,TGTGCCAGCAGCTTGAACGGGTTCGGGCAGCCCCAGCATTTT
15,TRBJ1-5,TRBD1,-,TRBV6-5,CASNKGQGINQPQHF,TGTGCCAGCAACAAGGGACAGGGGATTAATCAGCCCCAGCATTTT